Following are 27 T cell receptor beta chains from one sample sequenced in a study of human T cells and chemical hapten exposure. TCRdb re-analysed the RACE reads in MiXCR, keeping a single row per CDR3 protein. The sample holds over 130,000 distinct CDR3 sequences, roughly 12% seen once. Noted time point: patch test 2, 6 weeks after DPC sensitization. This sample's treatment: therapeutic diphenylcyclopropenone sensitization with weekly scalp DPC. The sample here was whole blood, taken in connection with sensitization to the hapten diphenylcyclopropenone (DPC). These receptors all come from a woman aged 50 to 65 with alopecia areata. Some clones in this sample may be carry-over from other donors' samples.

This clonotype was observed a handful of times. This CDR3 is CASSLSTGVGGEKLFF. The CDR3 DNA sequence: TGTGCCAGCAGTTTATCGACAGGGGTTGGCGGGGAAAAACTGTTTTTT. The genes are TRBV27 and TRBJ1-4; 8 positions agree with TRBD1. The trim removed 0 bases at V and 8 bases at J, leaving 8 bases unmatched. Germline V gene lookup returns CDR1 MNHEY and CDR2 SMNVEV (reference sequence). The CDR3 has 16 residues.

Comment on this clonotype: The junction departs from the called germline gene at one end, perhaps through a read error. The V call is TRBV5-5, the J call TRBJ1-1; 11 positions agree with TRBD1. This CDR3 contains 17 residues. CDR1 and CDR2 from the germline V gene are SGHKS and YYEKEE (reference sequence). The CDR3 region has the DNA TGTGTCAGCAGCTTGCCGGACAGGGGGCGAAGGAACACTGAAGCTTTCTTT. This encodes CVSSLPDRGRRNTEAFF. Full variable domain (remainder filled in from reference TRBV5-5 and TRBJ1-1): DAGVTQSPTHLIKTRGQQVTLRCSPISGHKSVSWYQQVLGQGPQFIFQYYEKEERGRGNFPDRFSARQFPNYSSELNVNALLLGDSALYLCVSSLPDRGRRNTEAFFGQGTRLTVV.

The chain combines TRBV12-3 or TRBV12-4 with TRBJ2-2; D unclear. The V end lost 1 base, the J end lost 6 bases, and 6 bases lay between the germline ends. The CDR3 consists of 13 residues. In nucleotides, the CDR3 is TGTGCCAGCAGTTTAGACGCGTCCGGGGAGCTGTTTTTT. As protein: CASSLDASGELFF.

This clonotype was found a few times. The genes are TRBV12-3 or TRBV12-4 and TRBJ2-7; no reliable D call. V was trimmed by 2 bases and J by 3 bases, leaving 5 bases between them. The CDR3 length is 12 residues. The CDR3 DNA reads TGTGCCAGCAGTTTATGGTTCTACGAGCAGTACTTC. Its protein is CASSLWFYEQYF.

This clonotype was observed a handful of times. The chain links TRBV24-1 to TRBJ2-2; 7 bases match TRBD1. CDR1 KGHDR and CDR2 SFDVKD come from the germline V gene. Trimming cost V 1 base and J 0 bases; bases outside gene matches: 1. CDR3 size: 16 residues. As DNA, the CDR3 is TGTGCCACCAGTGATTTCGACAGGGCGAACACCGGGGAGCTGTTTTTT. Translating it yields CATSDFDRANTGELFF.

The genes are TRBV12-3 or TRBV12-4 and TRBJ1-1; D call uncertain. The length of the CDR3 is 15 residues. V was trimmed by 5 bases and J by 0 bases, leaving 13 bases between them. In DNA, the CDR3 is TGTGCCAGCAGTGCCCGGACGGTGATGAACACTGAAGCTTTCTTT. Encoded protein: CASSARTVMNTEAFF.

The chain couples TRBV6-6 to TRBJ2-5; D may be TRBD2 (5 bases). The germline V gene has CDR1 MNHNY and CDR2 SVGAGI (reference sequence). The length of the CDR3 is 17 residues. The germline V and J ends were trimmed by 6 bases and 0 bases, with 20 bases remaining between them. In nucleotides, the CDR3 is TGTGCCAGCAGCCCTATGTCCGGGGAAGCGTACCAAGAGACCCAGTACTTC. This encodes CASSPMSGEAYQETQYF.

The V gene is TRBV12-3 or TRBV12-4, the J gene TRBJ2-7; 8 positions agree with TRBD2. V lost 6 bases and J lost 3; bases outside the gene matches: 7. This CDR3 is built from 14 residues. Here the CDR3 DNA reads TGTGCCAGCAGCCCCCACGGGGGGGTCTACGAGCAGTACTTC. The encoded protein is CASSPHGGVYEQYF.

This clonotype has a count of ten or more. The chain couples TRBV20-1 to TRBJ2-4; D is ambiguous. The CDR3 has 14 residues. CDR1 is DFQATT and CDR2 is SNEGSKA in the germline V gene (reference sequence). The V and J ends lost 1 base and 6 bases respectively, with 13 bases between them. CDR3: CSARARALGNIQYF. In nucleotides, the CDR3 is TGCAGTGCTAGAGCCCGGGCCCTGGGAAACATTCAGTACTTC.

The table lists this clonotype with many counts. The chain carries TRBV28 and TRBJ1-2, with a possible D match to TRBD1 (5 bases). Germline-derived CDR1 and CDR2 are MDHEN and SYDVKM. Trimming removed 3 bases at V and 3 bases at J, with 11 bases between. The CDR3 extends over 14 amino acids. CDR3 sequence (DNA): TGTGCCAGCAGTTTGGCAGGGCAAGACTATGGCTACACCTTC. This encodes CASSLAGQDYGYTF.

This clonotype was counted many times. V is TRBV7-2 and J is TRBJ2-3; D unresolved. The CDR3 runs to 15 residues. Between the trimmed V and J ends, which lost 2 bases and 2 bases, there was a span of 11 bases. CDR1 is SGHTA and CDR2 is FQGNSA in the germline V gene. Written as DNA, the CDR3 is TGTGCCAGCAGCTTAACCGGGTTCAACACAGATACGCAGTATTTT. This gives the protein CASSLTGFNTDTQYF.

A few counts support this clonotype. The chain links TRBV29-1 to TRBJ1-5; perhaps TRBD1 as D (6 bases). The V and J ends lost 1 base and 2 bases respectively, with 9 bases between them. CDR1 is SQVTM and CDR2 is ANQGSEA in the germline V gene. This CDR3 region has 14 residues. The CDR3, as DNA: TGCAGCGTTGAAGCAGGGGTTGGCAATCAGCCCCAGCATTTT. Its translation is CSVEAGVGNQPQHF.

This clonotype was seen at least ten times. The chain joins TRBV18 to TRBJ1-2; no definite D call. Trimming took 3 bases from V and 3 from J, leaving 8 bases between them. The CDR3 extends over 13 amino acids. Germline V gene sequence: CDR1 KGHSH, CDR2 LQKENI. CDR3 in amino acids: CASSPGEHYGYTF. The CDR3 DNA follows: TGTGCCAGCTCACCTGGGGAACACTATGGCTACACCTTC.

This clonotype was observed a few times. The V and J genes are TRBV11-2 and TRBJ2-1; D uncertain. CDR3 size: 12 residues. V lost 2 bases and J lost 7, with 6 bases in between. Germline values: CDR1 SGHAT, CDR2 FQNNGV. The CDR3 region has the DNA TGTGCCAGCAGCTTAAACGCGAATGAGCAGTTCTTC. This gives the protein CASSLNANEQFF.

A word on this clonotype: One end of the junction fails to match germline, which may point to a read error. The chain combines TRBV9 with TRBJ2-1; 9 bases fit TRBD1. Germline CDR1 reads SGDLS; CDR2 reads YYNGEE. The CDR3 loop spans 17 amino acids. The CDR3 protein is CASSVAGAGQGLNEQLF. The CDR3 coding sequence is TGTGCCAGCAGCGTAGCAGGTGCGGGACAGGGATTAAATGAGCAGCTCTTC.

In this sample, this clonotype turned up a few times. V is TRBV4-2 and J is TRBJ2-6; 14 nucleotides align to TRBD2. Trimming removed 3 bases from V and 4 bases from J; junction bases left unmatched: 2. The CDR3 sequence is 17 residues long. CDR1 is LGHNA and CDR2 is YNFKEQ in the germline V gene. CDR3 residues: CASSQGLAGAGANVLTF. The CDR3 region has the DNA TGTGCCAGCAGCCAGGGACTAGCGGGGGCCGGGGCCAACGTCCTGACTTTC.

This clonotype was found a few times. The CDR3 DNA reads as TGCAGTGCTAGAGGGTCGGGAGCGGTCGCGGGCTCCTACAATGAGCAGTTCTTC. Encoded protein: CSARGSGAVAGSYNEQFF. The chain links TRBV20-1 to TRBJ2-1, with D perhaps TRBD2 (6 bases). Germline V lookup: CDR1 DFQATT, CDR2 SNEGSKA (reference sequence). The germline V and J ends were trimmed by 1 base and 0 bases, with 19 bases remaining between them. This CDR3 is 18 amino acids long.

The sample holds a few counts of this clonotype. The chain uses TRBV7-2 and TRBJ2-7; 7 nucleotides align to TRBD1. Germline assignment: CDR1 SGHTA and CDR2 FQGNSA. J gave up 4 bases and V 4 bases, and 7 bases lay outside the gene matches. The CDR3 has 14 residues. The CDR3 reads CASSSRQGWYEQYF. The CDR3 nucleotides read TGTGCCAGCAGCTCGCGACAGGGATGGTACGAGCAGTACTTC.

This clonotype was counted a few times. The chain employs TRBV2 and TRBJ1-6; tentative D call: TRBD1 (6 bases). The CDR3 has 13 residues. The ends were cut back, 1 base at V and 10 bases at J, with 8 bases in the middle. Germline CDR1 and CDR2: SNHLY and FYNNEI. The DNA for the CDR3 is TGTGCCAGCAGTGAAGGGGGGCGCTCACCCCTCCACTTT. Its protein product is CASSEGGRSPLHF.

The chain recombines TRBV29-1 with TRBJ2-7; tentatively, D is TRBD2 (6 bases). The germline V and J ends were trimmed by 6 bases and 0 bases, with 12 bases remaining between them. This CDR3 has 13 amino acids. CDR1 is SQVTM and CDR2 is ANQGSEA in the germline V gene. The CDR3 region is CSVQRANSYEQYF. The CDR3 nucleotides read TGCAGCGTGCAGCGGGCCAACTCCTACGAGCAGTACTTC.

This clonotype appeared many times. The CDR3 loop is CASSLAPSGSTDTQYF. CDR3 nucleotides: TGTGCCAGCAGCTTAGCGCCTAGCGGAAGCACAGATACGCAGTATTTT. The J gene is TRBJ2-3, the V gene TRBV7-6; 7 bases map to TRBD2. CDR1 SGHVS and CDR2 FNYEAQ come from the germline V gene. The CDR3 has 16 amino acids. With 0 bases clipped from V and 0 bases from J, the junction kept 3 bases outside the gene matches.

This clonotype was counted ten times or more. The chain uses TRBV28 and TRBJ2-5; no clear D. Germline V gene lookup returns CDR1 MDHEN and CDR2 SYDVKM. The CDR3 is 10 amino acids. Trimming took off 6 bases at V and 1 base at J, with 0 bases between the two ends. The CDR3: CASSQETQYF. CDR3 nucleotides: TGTGCCAGCAGCCAAGAGACCCAGTACTTC.

This clonotype was observed many times. The chain has TRBV28 and TRBJ1-6, with D uncertain. Trimming took off 7 bases at V and 0 bases at J, with 10 bases between the two ends. The CDR3 has 15 amino acids. Germline CDR1 reads MDHEN; CDR2 reads SYDVKM. The chain's CDR3 is CASKGGGSYNSPLHF. CDR3 nucleotide sequence: TGTGCCAGCAAAGGCGGCGGCTCCTATAATTCACCCCTCCACTTT.

This clonotype was recorded at least ten times. The V call is TRBV9, the J call TRBJ2-7; D possibly matches TRBD1 or TRBD2 (5 bases each). The CDR3 sequence is 16 residues long. CDR1 SGDLS and CDR2 YYNGEE come from the germline V gene. Trimming removed 5 bases at V and 2 bases at J, with 20 bases between. The CDR3 nucleotides are TGTGCCAGCAGTCCCAAACCGAGAGGGGCCCCCTACGAGCAGTACTTC. Encoded protein: CASSPKPRGAPYEQYF.

This clonotype has a count of ten or more. The V gene is TRBV6-2 or TRBV6-3, the J gene TRBJ2-5; D gene ambiguous. Germline-derived CDR1 and CDR2 are MNHEY and SVGEGT. Trimming took 4 bases from V and 4 from J, leaving 10 bases between them. The CDR3 spans 13 residues. CDR3 DNA sequence: TGTGCCAGCAGTTTGACCCAGAGAGAGACCCAGTACTTC. Translation: CASSLTQRETQYF.

CDR3 sequence reads: CASSAAGQFTDTQYF. CDR3 in DNA: TGTGCCAGCAGTGCCGCCGGACAGTTCACAGATACGCAGTATTTT. The V gene is TRBV6-1, the J gene TRBJ2-3; D might be TRBD1 (6 bases). Trimming stripped 4 bases from V and 2 bases from J, with 13 bases between. Germline V CDR1 and CDR2: MNHNS, SASEGT. This CDR3 comprises 15 residues.

In this sample, this clonotype turned up many times. Here the CDR3 DNA reads TGCAGTGCTCCCCCGATACGAGGCGCCGTCTCCTACAATGAGCAGTTCTTC. Its protein is CSAPPIRGAVSYNEQFF. The chain uses TRBV20-1 and TRBJ2-1; D ambiguous. Germline lookup yields CDR1 DFQATT and CDR2 SNEGSKA (reference sequence). Trimming stripped 5 bases from V and 0 bases from J, with 20 bases between. The CDR3 is 17 amino acids.